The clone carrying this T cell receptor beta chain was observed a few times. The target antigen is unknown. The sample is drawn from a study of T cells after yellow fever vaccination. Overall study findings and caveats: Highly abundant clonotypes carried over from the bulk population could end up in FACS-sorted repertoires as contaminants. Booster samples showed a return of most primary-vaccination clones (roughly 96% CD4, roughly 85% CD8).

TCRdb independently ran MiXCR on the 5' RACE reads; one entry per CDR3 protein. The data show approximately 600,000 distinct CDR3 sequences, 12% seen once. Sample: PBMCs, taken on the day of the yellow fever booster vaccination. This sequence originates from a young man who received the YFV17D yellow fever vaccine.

CDR3 sequence reads: CSAEPGQGGEQYF. DNA for the CDR3: TGCAGTGCCGAACCGGGCCAGGGTGGGGAGCAGTACTTC. The rearrangement uses TRBV20-1 and TRBJ2-7; TRBD1 is a possible D gene (5 bases). V was trimmed by 6 bases and J by 7 bases, leaving 19 bases between them. From germline, CDR1 is DFQATT and CDR2 SNEGSKA (reference sequence). This CDR3 comprises 13 residues.